One sample yielded the 25 T cell receptor beta chains listed below, sequenced in a study of T cells expressing NK-cell markers. From its re-call of the 5' RACE reads, TCRdb lists each CDR3 protein once, without DNA. This table holds about 140,000 distinct CDR3 sequences. Input material: blood T cells: a sorted CD56 or NKG2C T cell subset, CD4+ or CD8+ T cells, or bulk PBMC T cells (not recorded which). All receptors derive from a man aged 18 to 30 in good health.

This chain joins TRBV7-9 and TRBJ2-7; the TCRdb call, TRBD1, lacks DNA for checking. Germline V lookup: CDR1 SEHNR, CDR2 FQNEAQ (reference sequence). This CDR3 region has 13 residues. This CDR3 is CASSGRGTLEQYF.

The V call is TRBV7-6, the J call TRBJ1-5; TCRdb designates TRBD1, a call that cannot be tested without DNA. The length of the CDR3 is 17 residues. The germline CDR1 and CDR2 sequences are SGHVS and FNYEAQ. CDR3 in amino acids: CASSPKPGGAGNQPQHF.

The rearrangement links TRBV12-3 or TRBV12-4 to TRBJ1-5; TCRdb selects TRBD1, and the lack of DNA leaves this call unchecked. CDR3 length: 15 amino acids. CDR3 region: CASNPQGKSNQPQHF.

The V and J genes are TRBV3-1 and TRBJ2-1; TCRdb designates TRBD2, a call that cannot be tested without DNA. Per germline, CDR1 LGHDT and CDR2 YNNKEL (reference sequence). This CDR3 contains 20 residues. The CDR3 here is CASSQVCYVSGRALYNEQFF.

The chain employs TRBV9 and TRBJ2-1; the TRBD1 assignment by TCRdb is unverifiable without DNA. The germline CDR1 and CDR2 sequences are SGDLS and YYNGEE. The CDR3 length is 14 residues. The CDR3 spells CASSEGGGFSEQFF.

The rearrangement uses TRBV28 and TRBJ1-5. CDR3 size: 14 residues. CDR1 and CDR2 (germline): MDHEN, SYDVKM. The CDR3 spells CASSPTPRDQPQHF.

The chain links TRBV11-2 to TRBJ2-3. CDR1 SGHAT and CDR2 FQNNGV come from the germline V gene. The CDR3 runs to 12 residues. The chain's CDR3 is CASSQLVDTQYF.

This CDR3 reads CASSDPAGVYQPQHF. The chain joins TRBV6-1 to TRBJ1-5. Germline assignment: CDR1 MNHNS and CDR2 SASEGT. The CDR3 runs 15 residues.

J is TRBJ2-7 and V is TRBV6-2 or TRBV6-3; TCRdb proposes TRBD1, but this gene call is untestable without DNA. This CDR3 is built from 15 residues. The germline V gene has CDR1 MNHEY and CDR2 SVGEGT. The chain's CDR3 is CASSAGTLYGYEQYF.

V and J are TRBV7-3 and TRBJ2-3; no DNA is available, so the TRBD2 call from TCRdb remains unchecked. Per germline, CDR1 SGHTA and CDR2 FQGTGA. The CDR3 sequence is 15 residues long. CDR3 region: CASGLPGGGTDTQYF.

V is TRBV7-8 and J is TRBJ2-1; the D call from TCRdb, TRBD2, cannot be confirmed without DNA. Germline lookup yields CDR1 SGHVS and CDR2 FQNEAQ. The CDR3 consists of 16 residues. The CDR3 loop reads CASSLKLALLGDEQFF.

The rearrangement joins TRBV12-3 or TRBV12-4 to TRBJ2-2; the TRBD2 assignment by TCRdb is unverifiable without DNA. The CDR3 contains 15 residues. The CDR3 protein is CASSFLAGGSGELFF.

V and J are TRBV24-1 and TRBJ2-1; TCRdb's D call of TRBD2 is untestable without DNA. The CDR3 is 19 amino acids. Looked up from germline, CDR1 is KGHDR and CDR2 is SFDVKD. The CDR3 here is CATSDSSSGREISYNEQFF.

The rearrangement joins TRBV7-2 to TRBJ2-3; the D call from TCRdb, TRBD1, cannot be confirmed without DNA. Germline V lookup: CDR1 SGHTA, CDR2 FQGNSA. The CDR3 runs to 15 residues. The CDR3 here is CASSFYRGLTDTQYF.

The genes are TRBV7-2 and TRBJ2-2; TCRdb proposes TRBD2, but this gene call is untestable without DNA. The CDR3 extends over 15 amino acids. Germline CDR1 is SGHTA and CDR2 is FQGNSA. Here the CDR3 reads CASSPRGDYTGELFF.

The J gene is TRBJ1-5, the V gene TRBV29-1. The CDR3 extends over 16 amino acids. CDR1 SQVTM and CDR2 ANQGSEA come from the germline V gene. CDR3: CSVEPSGGRRDQPQHF. The full variable domain, completed using reference TRBV29-1 and TRBJ1-5, is SAVISQKPSRDICQRGTSLTIQCQVDSQVTMMFWYRQQPGQSLTLIATANQGSEATYESGFVIDKFPISRPNLTFSTLTVSNMSPEDSSIYLCSVEPSGGRRDQPQHFGDGTRLSIL.

The rearrangement joins TRBV6-5 to TRBJ2-3. There are 13 residues in the CDR3. Germline loops: CDR1 MNHEY, CDR2 SVGAGI. This CDR3 is CASSYSPVDTQYF.

The gene calls are TRBV9 and TRBJ2-1; TCRdb calls TRBD2, which cannot be checked without DNA. Germline CDR1 and CDR2: SGDLS and YYNGEE. This CDR3 has 13 amino acids. The CDR3 spells CASSTQQLDEQFF.

This chain uses TRBV12-3 or TRBV12-4 with TRBJ1-2; TCRdb returns TRBD1, unconfirmable since there is no DNA. The CDR3 is 15 amino acids. CDR3 residues: CASSSDRSSNYGYTF.

V is TRBV27 and J is TRBJ1-5; the D call of TRBD1 rests on TCRdb alone, since no DNA is present to check it. The CDR3 has 17 residues. Germline V CDR1 and CDR2: MNHEY, SMNVEV (reference sequence). The CDR3 loop reads CASSPQYRGRYNQPQHF.

The chain joins TRBV11-3 to TRBJ2-5; as DNA is missing, the TRBD2 call by TCRdb cannot be tested. CDR3 size: 16 residues. Germline lookup yields CDR1 SGHNT and CDR2 YENEEA. Here the CDR3 reads CASSTPRDSGRETQYF.

The V gene is TRBV20-1, the J gene TRBJ2-2; without DNA, the TCRdb call of TRBD2 cannot be checked. The CDR3 covers 15 residues. The germline V gene encodes CDR1 DFQATT and CDR2 SNEGSKA (reference sequence). The CDR3 protein is CSARVGREYTGELFF.

The V gene is TRBV7-6, the J gene TRBJ2-5; TCRdb designates TRBD1, a call that cannot be tested without DNA. The CDR3 sequence is 18 residues long. Per germline, CDR1 SGHVS and CDR2 FNYEAQ. CDR3 residues: CASSPTGGMISVQETQYF.

V and J are TRBV6-1 and TRBJ2-1; the D gene TCRdb calls, TRBD1, cannot be checked with no DNA. There are 13 residues in the CDR3. CDR1 is MNHNS and CDR2 is SASEGT in the germline V gene. The CDR3: CASGDPAYNEQFF.

The chain uses TRBV12-3 or TRBV12-4 and TRBJ2-7; the TRBD1 assignment by TCRdb is unverifiable without DNA. The CDR3 runs 12 residues. The CDR3 sequence is CASSPLLYEQYF.